The 23 T cell receptor beta chains given below trace back to one sample, sequenced in a study of T cell responses to AZD1222 COVID-19 vaccine. TCRdb's table, derived via immunoSEQ multiplex PCR, lists solely in-frame clones and lacks some. The sample has over 55,000 clones; about four fifths are singletons. The sample was peripheral blood, taken 28 days after the second AZD1222 dose. Every receptor here comes from an adult who received the AZD1222 COVID-19 vaccine.

The chain has TRBV6-1 and TRBJ2-5, with 7 bases fitting TRBD1. This CDR3 region has 13 residues. The trim removed 6 bases at V and 2 bases at J, leaving 3 bases unmatched. CDR1 MNHNS and CDR2 SASEGT come from the germline V gene. The CDR3 loop is CASRGQVQETQYF. The CDR3 region has the DNA TGTGCCAGCAGAGGACAGGTTCAAGAGACCCAGTACTTC.

The V gene is TRBV10-3, the J gene TRBJ1-1; D may be TRBD1 (6 bases). Germline values: CDR1 ENHRY, CDR2 SYGVKD. Trimming took 8 bases from V and 2 from J, leaving 12 bases between them. The CDR3 is 13 amino acids. This CDR3 is CAIGGAFNTEAFF. CDR3 bases: TGTGCCATCGGGGGCGCCTTTAACACTGAAGCTTTCTTT.

In nucleotides, the CDR3 is TGTGCCAGCAGCCGAGGTCCGGGACTAGCGGGGATCTTCTACGAGCAGTACTTC. Translation gives CASSRGPGLAGIFYEQYF. This chain uses TRBV11-2 with TRBJ2-7, with TRBD2 identical over 13 bases. V trimming: 5 bases; J trimming: 3 bases; junction bases outside the gene matches: 13. This CDR3 comprises 18 residues. CDR1 is SGHAT and CDR2 is FQNNGV in the germline V gene.

V and J are TRBV29-1 and TRBJ1-2, with a tentative D call TRBD1 (5 bases). The CDR3 contains 15 residues. V lost 3 bases to trimming and J lost 4 bases, with 18 bases between them. Germline V CDR1 and CDR2: SQVTM, ANQGSEA. CDR3 protein: CSVERSGGSIYGYTF. The CDR3 bases are TGCAGCGTTGAGAGAAGCGGGGGGTCTATCTATGGCTACACCTTC.

This clone was seen a single time. This chain's CDR3 is CASSQDHRSEAFF. DNA for the CDR3: TGCGCCAGCAGCCAAGATCATAGGTCTGAAGCTTTCTTT. J is TRBJ1-1 and V is TRBV4-1; the D is unclear. Germline lookup yields CDR1 MGHRA and CDR2 YSYEKL. The CDR3 totals 13 residues. Trimming cost V 0 bases and J 6 bases, with 8 bases left between them.

This clone has just a few counts. The rearrangement joins TRBV4-1 to TRBJ1-5, with 8 bases lining up with TRBD1. With V trimmed by 1 base and J by 7 bases, 3 bases remained unmatched. The CDR3 contains 14 residues. Looked up from germline, CDR1 is MGHRA and CDR2 is YSYEKL. The CDR3, as DNA: TGCGCCAGCAGCCAAGGACAGGGGTTGCAGCCCCAGCATTTT. Translating gives CASSQGQGLQPQHF.

The CDR3 DNA follows: TGTGCCAGCAGCGTAGACGTTTCGGGACAGGGGGGTAATAGCTATGGCTACACCTTC. It yields the protein CASSVDVSGQGGNSYGYTF. The gene calls are TRBV9 and TRBJ1-2; 11 positions agree with TRBD1. Trimming cost V 0 bases and J 4 bases; bases outside gene matches: 14. The CDR3 is 19 residues long. Germline V lookup: CDR1 SGDLS, CDR2 YYNGEE.

The rearrangement uses TRBV9 and TRBJ2-7, with D uncertain. V gave up 0 bases and J gave up 1 base, with 11 bases separating them. The CDR3 is 15 residues long. From germline, CDR1 is SGDLS and CDR2 YYNGEE. In DNA, the CDR3 is TGTGCCAGCAGCGTAGGTCAAGACATTTCCTACGAGCAGTACTTC. Its translation is CASSVGQDISYEQYF.

The rearrangement links TRBV5-6 to TRBJ2-5; 9 positions agree with TRBD1. CDR1 is SGHDT and CDR2 is YYEEEE in the germline V gene. This CDR3 spans 16 amino acids. V shed 1 base and J 4 bases; nucleotides not matched to a gene: 8. Written as DNA, the CDR3 is TGTGCCAGCAGCTTGTTGGGGACAGGGAGGGTAGAGACCCAGTACTTC. It encodes CASSLLGTGRVETQYF.

The chain combines TRBV7-9 with TRBJ1-2; no reliable D call. Germline CDR1 is SEHNR and CDR2 is FQNEAQ (reference sequence). This CDR3 is built from 12 residues. V gave up 1 base and J gave up 4 bases, with 4 bases separating them. CDR3 protein: CASSLDIYGYTF. Here the CDR3 DNA reads TGTGCCAGCAGCTTAGACATCTATGGCTACACCTTC.

The chain uses TRBV30 and TRBJ1-2; the D is unclear. V lost 3 bases, J lost 2 bases, and 13 bases lay in between. The CDR3 covers 14 residues. CDR1 and CDR2 from the germline V gene are GTSNPN and SVGIG (reference sequence). CDR3 amino acids: CAWRATGKNYGYTF. DNA of the CDR3: TGTGCCTGGAGAGCGACCGGTAAGAACTATGGCTACACCTTC.

The chain links TRBV28 to TRBJ2-1, with D perhaps matching TRBD2 (6 bases). Between the trimmed V and J ends, which lost 3 bases and 2 bases, there was a span of 11 bases. The CDR3 extends over 15 amino acids. The V gene's germline CDR1 is MDHEN and CDR2 SYDVKM. CDR3 residues: CASSLGGAAYNEQFF. CDR3 bases: TGTGCCAGCAGTTTGGGGGGTGCAGCCTACAATGAGCAGTTCTTC.

The rearrangement uses TRBV27 and TRBJ1-1; possibly TRBD1 for D (6 bases). CDR3 length equals 14 residues. Trimming took 2 bases from V and 0 from J, leaving 7 bases between them. The germline CDR1 and CDR2 sequences are MNHEY and SMNVEV (reference sequence). This chain's CDR3 is CASSLRQVNTEAFF. As DNA, the CDR3 is TGTGCCAGCAGTTTAAGACAGGTGAACACTGAAGCTTTCTTT.

The chain uses TRBV2 and TRBJ1-6; tentative D call: TRBD1 (6 bases). Trimming took 5 bases from V and 8 from J, leaving 16 bases between them. The germline CDR1 and CDR2 sequences are SNHLY and FYNNEI. The CDR3 is made up of 15 amino acids. The CDR3 protein is CASSLPGHYDSPLHF. The CDR3 region has the DNA TGTGCCAGCAGTCTCCCGGGACATTACGATTCACCCCTCCACTTT. The full variable domain, its missing parts supplied by reference TRBV2 and TRBJ1-6, is EPEVTQTPSHQVTQMGQEVILRCVPISNHLYFYWYRQILGQKVEFLVSFYNNEISEKSEIFDDQFSVERPDGSNFTLKIRSTKLEDSAMYFCASSLPGHYDSPLHFGNGTRLTVT.

V is TRBV2 and J is TRBJ2-1; D remains unclear. Trimming took off 1 base at V and 12 bases at J, with 7 bases between the two ends. Germline assignment: CDR1 SNHLY and CDR2 FYNNEI. CDR3 size: 11 residues. In nucleotides, the CDR3 is TGTGCCAGCAGTGAAGAACCAGGGCAGTTCTTC. Its translation: CASSEEPGQFF. The full variable domain, rest sourced from reference TRBV2 and TRBJ2-1, is EPEVTQTPSHQVTQMGQEVILRCVPISNHLYFYWYRQILGQKVEFLVSFYNNEISEKSEIFDDQFSVERPDGSNFTLKIRSTKLEDSAMYFCASSEEPGQFFGPGTRLTVL.

The chain employs TRBV2 and TRBJ1-5, with D possibly matching TRBD1 (5 bases). The CDR3 totals 15 residues. The V gene's germline CDR1 is SNHLY and CDR2 FYNNEI. Trimming removed 1 base from V and 2 bases from J, with 9 bases in between. The CDR3 is CASSEGGGGNQPQHF. CDR3 nucleotides: TGTGCCAGCAGTGAAGGGGGGGGAGGCAATCAGCCCCAGCATTTT.

The chain employs TRBV7-6 and TRBJ1-5; D perhaps matches TRBD1 (6 bases). Germline V gene sequence: CDR1 SGHVS, CDR2 FNYEAQ. With 2 bases removed from V and 6 bases from J, the gap between germline ends came to 23 bases. There are 18 residues in the CDR3. The CDR3 DNA reads TGTGCCAGCAGCTTATCGATCGGGACAACAGTCCCAGGTCAGCCCCAGCATTTT. This translates into CASSLSIGTTVPGQPQHF.

The J gene is TRBJ2-3, the V gene TRBV7-6, with 11 bases identical to TRBD2. The CDR3 is 16 residues long. Germline V gene data show CDR1 as SGHVS and CDR2 as FNYEAQ. V dropped 5 bases and J dropped 2; count of bases not matched to a gene: 6. The CDR3 DNA reads TGTGCCAGCAGCGCCACTAGCGGGGGTCCCACAGATACGCAGTATTTT. It encodes CASSATSGGPTDTQYF.

This clone was detected only a few times. This sequence joins TRBV15 and TRBJ1-2, with 8 bases lining up with TRBD1. Germline CDR1 and CDR2: LNHNV and YYDKDF (reference sequence). This CDR3 spans 17 amino acids. The V and J ends lost 1 base and 7 bases, in that order; junction bases with no gene match: 14. The CDR3 spells CATSRAWGTGGYSGYTF. The DNA for the CDR3 is TGTGCCACCAGCAGAGCCTGGGGGACAGGAGGGTACAGTGGCTACACCTTC. Drawing the rest from reference TRBV15 and TRBJ1-2, the complete variable domain is DAMVIQNPRYQVTQFGKPVTLSCSQTLNHNVMYWYQQKSSQAPKLLFHYYDKDFNNEADTPDNFQSRRPNTSFCFLDIRSPGLGDTAMYLCATSRAWGTGGYSGYTFGSGTRLTVV.

This chain connects TRBV9 to TRBJ1-6, with a weak D call TRBD1 (5 bases). Germline loops: CDR1 SGDLS, CDR2 YYNGEE. The CDR3 has 14 residues. V was cut by 0 bases and J by 9 bases, with 10 bases left in between. In DNA form, the CDR3 reads TGTGCCAGCAGCGTAGCCCAGCAGGGTTCACCCCTCCACTTT. It translates to CASSVAQQGSPLHF.

The gene calls are TRBV11-2 and TRBJ2-6; D gene unclear. Germline values: CDR1 SGHAT, CDR2 FQNNGV. The CDR3 is 15 residues long. V was clipped by 0 bases and J by 3 bases, with 6 bases between them. The CDR3 is CASSLDLHGANVLTF. CDR3 sequence (DNA): TGTGCCAGCAGCTTAGATCTTCATGGGGCCAACGTCCTGACTTTC.

The V call is TRBV5-4, the J call TRBJ2-7; a weak D match, TRBD1 (7 bases). This CDR3 comprises 13 residues. The germline V gene has CDR1 SGHNT and CDR2 YYREEE (reference sequence). The germline V and J ends were trimmed by 5 bases and 6 bases, with 15 bases remaining between them. DNA for the CDR3: TGTGCCAGCAGTTGGAGGGGGCTAAGCGAGCAGTACTTC. Its translation is CASSWRGLSEQYF.

This chain links TRBV7-9 with TRBJ1-1; tentatively, D is TRBD1 (5 bases). Trimming left V 1 base short and J 2 bases short, with 17 bases between. Germline V lookup: CDR1 SEHNR, CDR2 FQNEAQ (reference sequence). The CDR3 has 17 residues. This chain's CDR3 is CASSLEIGGGGNTEAFF. CDR3 coding DNA: TGTGCCAGCAGCTTAGAAATCGGCGGGGGAGGCAACACTGAAGCTTTCTTT.